This entry lists 3 T cell receptor beta chains sequenced from one sample in a study of blood T cell repertoires in COVID-19. Repertoires were generated with immunoSEQ multiplex PCR, while TCRdb's copy carries only in-frame clones and drops some. The profile covers about 110,000 clones, with 60% to 85% appearing a single time and less than 2% taken by the ten largest. What was sequenced was peripheral blood. The receptors stem from a woman in her 40s with acute or convalescent COVID-19.

V and J are TRBV3-1 (or the pseudogene TRBV3-2) and TRBJ2-4, with 8 bases aligning to TRBD2. This CDR3 comprises 15 residues. Trimming removed 1 base from V and 3 bases from J; junction bases left unmatched: 2. Germline V gene lookup returns CDR1 LGHDT and CDR2 YNNKEL (reference sequence). The CDR3 loop reads CASSQALAGKNIQYF. The CDR3 nucleotides are TGTGCCAGCAGCCAAGCTCTAGCGGGCAAAAACATTCAGTACTTC.

The chain couples TRBV3-1 (or the pseudogene TRBV3-2) to TRBJ2-3; 7 nucleotides line up with TRBD2. Germline V gene sequence: CDR1 LGHDT, CDR2 YNNKEL (reference sequence). The length of the CDR3 is 16 residues. Unmatched junction bases numbered 7, after V lost 0 bases and J lost 4 bases. CDR3 residues: CASSQDLRGSPDTQYF. CDR3 coding DNA: TGTGCCAGCAGCCAAGACTTGCGGGGGAGCCCAGATACGCAGTATTTT.

The chain recombines TRBV19 with TRBJ1-2; 7 positions match TRBD1. CDR3 length equals 15 residues. The germline V gene has CDR1 LNHDA and CDR2 SQIVND (reference sequence). V trimming: 7 bases; J trimming: 5 bases; junction bases outside the gene matches: 13. CDR3 nucleotide sequence: TGTGCCAGTACCCAATCCGACAGGGTATGGTATGGCTACACCTTC. Amino acid sequence: CASTQSDRVWYGYTF.